These 29 T cell receptor beta chains were sequenced from one sample in a study of PD-L1 blockade in urothelial cancer. Clones were read by immunoSEQ multiplex PCR, and TCRdb kept only the in-frame ones, dropping some. The sample shows around 56,000 clones, around 84% of them seen only once. This material consisted of PBMCs, taken around atezolizumab (anti-PD-L1) treatment. These receptors originate from a middle-aged man with urothelial cancer.

The chain uses TRBV6-1 and TRBJ2-2, with unresolved D. Germline V gene sequence: CDR1 MNHNS, CDR2 SASEGT. The V end lost 6 bases, the J end lost 0 bases, and 5 bases lay between the germline ends. This CDR3 has 13 residues. DNA for the CDR3: TGTGCCAGCAGCTACGCGAACACCGGGGAGCTGTTTTTT. Translated, it gives CASSYANTGELFF.

The J gene is TRBJ1-1, the V gene TRBV4-1, with D perhaps TRBD1 (5 bases). The CDR3 spans 16 residues. Germline CDR1 reads MGHRA; CDR2 reads YSYEKL. Trimming removed 0 bases from V and 7 bases from J, with 18 bases in between. The DNA of the CDR3 is TGCGCCAGCAGCCAAGATCCAATCCAGGGTGGTGGTGAAGCTTTCTTT. Encoded protein: CASSQDPIQGGGEAFF.

The V call is TRBV2, the J call TRBJ1-5, with a weak D call TRBD1 (5 bases). The CDR3 consists of 15 residues. Trimming removed 4 bases from V and 3 bases from J, with 13 bases in between. In germline, CDR1 is SNHLY, CDR2 FYNNEI. Here the CDR3 reads CASSVSGPFNQPQHF. In nucleotides, the CDR3 is TGTGCCAGCAGTGTATCAGGGCCGTTCAATCAGCCCCAGCATTTT.

The chain recombines TRBV5-1 with TRBJ2-5; D may be TRBD2 (5 bases). Germline V gives CDR1 SGHRS, CDR2 YFSETQ. The germline V and J ends were trimmed by 0 bases and 5 bases, with 20 bases remaining between them. The CDR3 runs 17 residues. CDR3 coding DNA: TGCGCCAGCAGCTTGGGGGTGACCGGAGGAAAAGCTGAGACCCAGTACTTC. Translated: CASSLGVTGGKAETQYF.

The chain recombines TRBV7-9 with TRBJ2-1, with a possible D match to TRBD1 (5 bases). Trimming pared 4 bases from V and 12 bases from J, leaving 16 bases between. Germline V lookup: CDR1 SEHNR, CDR2 FQNEAQ (reference sequence). This CDR3 has 13 residues. This chain's CDR3 is CASSSKGADGQFF. The CDR3 region has the DNA TGTGCCAGCAGCTCCAAAGGGGCGGATGGGCAGTTCTTC. Drawing the rest from reference TRBV7-9 and TRBJ2-1, the complete variable domain is DTGVSQNPRHKITKRGQNVTFRCDPISEHNRLYWYRQTLGQGPEFLTYFQNEAQLEKSRLLSDRFSAERPKGSFSTLEIQRTEQGDSAMYLCASSSKGADGQFFGPGTRLTVL.

The J gene is TRBJ2-5, the V gene TRBV18; possibly TRBD2 for D (6 bases). Germline assignment: CDR1 KGHSH and CDR2 LQKENI. The CDR3 spans 16 residues. Trimming pared 0 bases from V and 2 bases from J, leaving 13 bases between. CDR3 DNA sequence: TGTGCCAGCTCACCACCGCAGGGAGGTTCTCAAGAGACCCAGTACTTC. This translates into CASSPPQGGSQETQYF. The full variable domain, its missing parts supplied by reference TRBV18 and TRBJ2-5, is NAGVMQNPRHLVRRRGQEARLRCSPMKGHSHVYWYRQLPEEGLKFMVYLQKENIIDESGMPKERFSAEFPKEGPSILRIQQVVRGDSAAYFCASSPPQGGSQETQYFGPGTRLLVL.

CDR3 coding DNA: TGTGCCAGCAGCTCGGGTAGCCGAACCACAGATACGCAGTATTTT. Translating gives CASSSGSRTTDTQYF. The chain employs TRBV5-4 and TRBJ2-3; no definite D call. Trimming removed 3 bases from V and 2 bases from J, with 13 bases in between. The CDR3 has 15 amino acids. In germline, CDR1 is SGHNT, CDR2 YYREEE (reference sequence).

The chain recombines TRBV30 with TRBJ1-5; the match to TRBD1 covers 7 bases. V trimming: 1 base; J trimming: 5 bases; junction bases outside the gene matches: 8. This CDR3 has 15 residues. The germline V gene has CDR1 GTSNPN and CDR2 SVGIG (reference sequence). CDR3 loop: CAWSDQGQPYQPQHF. The CDR3 DNA reads TGTGCCTGGAGTGACCAGGGACAGCCTTATCAGCCCCAGCATTTT.

This chain joins TRBV30 and TRBJ1-6; TRBD1 agrees at 7 bases. CDR3 length: 15 amino acids. Germline-derived CDR1 and CDR2 are GTSNPN and SVGIG (reference sequence). V was pared by 3 bases and J by 4 bases, with 6 bases of the junction left unmatched. The CDR3, as DNA: TGTGCCTGGAGGACCGGGACAGCATATAATTCACCCCTCCACTTT. Encoded protein: CAWRTGTAYNSPLHF.

The gene calls are TRBV2 and TRBJ1-5; D ambiguous. In germline, CDR1 is SNHLY, CDR2 FYNNEI. The CDR3 is made up of 13 amino acids. The V end lost 5 bases, the J end lost 7 bases, and 12 bases lay between the germline ends. CDR3 residues: CASSFNQEQPQHF. In nucleotides, the CDR3 is TGTGCCAGCAGTTTCAACCAGGAACAGCCCCAGCATTTT.

The CDR3 sequence is CASKGQAATEAFF. CDR3 sequence (DNA): TGTGCCAGTAAAGGACAGGCGGCCACTGAAGCTTTCTTT. The gene calls are TRBV19 and TRBJ1-1; 7 bases map to TRBD1. The V and J ends lost 7 bases and 4 bases, in that order; junction bases with no gene match: 6. The CDR3 has 13 amino acids. Per the germline V gene, CDR1 is LNHDA and CDR2 is SQIVND (reference sequence).

The V call is TRBV30, the J call TRBJ1-3; D call uncertain. The CDR3 totals 13 residues. Per the germline V gene, CDR1 is GTSNPN and CDR2 is SVGIG (reference sequence). V was shortened by 0 bases and J by 2 bases, with 5 bases between the two germline ends. CDR3 nucleotide sequence: TGTGCCTGGAGTGTCCCTACTGGAAACACCATATATTTT. Amino acid sequence: CAWSVPTGNTIYF.

The rearrangement links TRBV28 to TRBJ1-1; D is perhaps TRBD1 (6 bases). Germline V lookup: CDR1 MDHEN, CDR2 SYDVKM. This CDR3 spans 13 amino acids. V was trimmed by 6 bases and J by 6 bases, leaving 14 bases between them. For the CDR3, the DNA is TGTGCCAGCAGGGTCCGGGCAGGGGCTGAAGCTTTCTTT. Its protein product is CASRVRAGAEAFF.

The V gene is TRBV7-9, the J gene TRBJ2-3, with 7 bases that match TRBD2. Trimming at V came to 4 bases and at J to 2 bases, leaving 9 bases not matched to a gene. Germline loops: CDR1 SEHNR, CDR2 FQNEAQ (reference sequence). The CDR3 runs to 16 residues. CDR3 protein: CASSSRASGDTDTQYF. The DNA for the CDR3 is TGTGCCAGCAGCTCCAGGGCTAGCGGAGACACAGATACGCAGTATTTT.

J is TRBJ1-1 and V is TRBV18; 8 nucleotides agree with TRBD1. The CDR3 has 14 amino acids. Germline V gene sequence: CDR1 KGHSH, CDR2 LQKENI. The J segment lost 3 bases and the V segment lost 6 bases, leaving 6 bases of the junction unmatched. CDR3 sequence (DNA): TGTGCCAGCTCCATGGGACAGGAGTACACTGAAGCTTTCTTT. This sequence encodes CASSMGQEYTEAFF.

CDR3 amino acids: CASSLAGLENTGELFF. CDR3 coding DNA: TGTGCCAGCAGTTTGGCGGGACTGGAGAACACCGGGGAGCTGTTTTTT. The chain links TRBV28 to TRBJ2-2, with a tentative D call TRBD2 (6 bases). The CDR3 sequence is 16 residues long. Between the trimmed V and J ends, which lost 3 bases and 1 base, there was a span of 12 bases. Germline V gives CDR1 MDHEN, CDR2 SYDVKM.

CDR3 protein: CASSGRDSSGELFF. As DNA, the CDR3 is TGTGCCAGCAGTGGGCGGGATAGTTCCGGGGAGCTGTTTTTT. This sequence joins TRBV7-8 and TRBJ2-2; TRBD2 is a possible D gene (6 bases). The CDR3 has 14 amino acids. Germline assignment: CDR1 SGHVS and CDR2 FQNEAQ. Trimming removed 6 bases from V and 6 bases from J, with 14 bases in between.

This sequence joins TRBV30 and TRBJ1-2; TRBD1 matches 8 bases. The J segment lost 8 bases and the V segment lost 8 bases, leaving 7 bases of the junction unmatched. The CDR3 has 11 amino acids. Germline V lookup: CDR1 GTSNPN, CDR2 SVGIG (reference sequence). The CDR3 protein is CAERTGHGYTF. CDR3 DNA sequence: TGTGCCGAGAGGACAGGGCACGGCTACACCTTC.

The chain carries TRBV28 and TRBJ2-1; 13 nucleotides match TRBD2. V lost 5 bases to trimming and J lost 1 base; unmatched junction nucleotides: 2. Germline V gives CDR1 MDHEN, CDR2 SYDVKM. This CDR3 region has 16 residues. The CDR3: CASSGLAGESYNEQFF. CDR3 DNA sequence: TGTGCCAGCAGTGGACTAGCGGGGGAATCCTACAATGAGCAGTTCTTC. The full variable domain, in which reference TRBV28 and TRBJ2-1 provide the parts outside the CDR3, is DVKVTQSSRYLVKRTGEKVFLECVQDMDHENMFWYRQDPGLGLRLIYFSYDVKMKEKGDIPEGYSVSREKKERFSLILESASTNQTSMYLCASSGLAGESYNEQFFGPGTRLTVL.

The rearrangement links TRBV5-1 to TRBJ2-7, with 11 positions matching TRBD2. The germline V gene has CDR1 SGHRS and CDR2 YFSETQ. The CDR3 extends over 17 amino acids. V was pared by 6 bases and J by 7 bases, with 18 bases of the junction left unmatched. The DNA for the CDR3 is TGCGCCAGCACCGCAAGACTTAGCGGGAGGGCCGTGTGGGAGCAGTACTTC. This gives the protein CASTARLSGRAVWEQYF.

The chain has TRBV5-4 and TRBJ1-1; D ambiguous. V dropped 3 bases and J dropped 1 base, with 10 bases sitting between them. Germline V gives CDR1 SGHNT, CDR2 YYREEE (reference sequence). This CDR3 region has 14 residues. CDR3 amino acids: CASSSQPSNTEAFF. CDR3 bases: TGTGCCAGCAGCTCACAGCCTTCGAACACTGAAGCTTTCTTT.

The V call is TRBV18, the J call TRBJ2-7; 8 nucleotides align to TRBD2. The CDR3 consists of 16 residues. Germline CDR1 is KGHSH and CDR2 is LQKENI. V lost 3 bases and J lost 4; bases outside the gene matches: 11. DNA for the CDR3: TGTGCCAGCTCACCTCGGGAGGGGACTACTGAGTACGAGCAGTACTTC. Protein sequence: CASSPREGTTEYEQYF.

This chain uses TRBV5-4 with TRBJ2-2, with 13 positions matching TRBD2. CDR3 length: 17 amino acids. The germline V gene encodes CDR1 SGHNT and CDR2 YYREEE (reference sequence). V gave up 4 bases and J gave up 5 bases; unmatched junction bases: 8. The CDR3 region is CASSHRLAGGRTGELFF. CDR3 in DNA: TGTGCCAGCAGCCACCGACTAGCGGGAGGCCGGACCGGGGAGCTGTTTTTT.

V usage is TRBV28 and J usage is TRBJ2-1, with 14 bases lining up with TRBD2. CDR3 length: 15 residues. Trimming at V came to 4 bases and at J to 8 bases, leaving 4 bases not matched to a gene. CDR1 and CDR2 from the germline V gene are MDHEN and SYDVKM. CDR3 sequence: CASSSGLAGVYEQFF. CDR3 DNA: TGTGCCAGCAGTTCGGGACTAGCGGGAGTCTATGAGCAGTTCTTC.

This chain links TRBV7-2 with TRBJ2-3, with D possibly matching TRBD2 (6 bases). There are 16 residues in the CDR3. Germline lookup yields CDR1 SGHTA and CDR2 FQGNSA. Between the trimmed V and J ends, which lost 0 bases and 3 bases, there was a span of 13 bases. The CDR3: CASSLAVTTRTDTQYF. CDR3 DNA sequence: TGTGCCAGCAGCTTAGCAGTTACGACTAGAACAGATACGCAGTATTTT.

V is TRBV7-3 and J is TRBJ2-1, with 8 nucleotides matching TRBD2. With 0 bases clipped from V and 4 bases from J, the junction kept 2 bases outside the gene matches. Germline CDR1 and CDR2: SGHTA and FQGTGA. CDR3 size: 15 residues. The CDR3 bases are TGTGCCAGCAGCTTAACAGCGGGAGATTACAATGAGCAGTTCTTC. Its translation is CASSLTAGDYNEQFF.

In its sample, this clone was seen a few times. J is TRBJ2-1 and V is TRBV7-3; no clear D gene. The germline V and J ends were trimmed by 0 bases and 6 bases, with 9 bases remaining between them. The CDR3 extends over 14 amino acids. The V gene's germline CDR1 is SGHTA and CDR2 FQGTGA. The CDR3 region is CASSLTWAGNEQFF. CDR3 bases: TGTGCCAGCAGCTTAACGTGGGCCGGCAATGAGCAGTTCTTC.

This clone was found once. The CDR3 DNA is TGTGCCAGCAGCCAAGACGGGGTTCTGGCCCTCCACTTT. This translates into CASSQDGVLALHF. This chain uses TRBV4-2 with TRBJ1-6; no definite D call. This CDR3 spans 13 amino acids. V was cut by 0 bases and J by 14 bases, with 11 bases left in between. Germline V gives CDR1 LGHNA, CDR2 YNFKEQ.

Only a few counts were recorded for this clone. The V gene is TRBV14, the J gene TRBJ2-6; 7 bases align to TRBD2. Trimming removed 4 bases from V and 2 bases from J; junction bases left unmatched: 5. Germline V gene data show CDR1 as SGHDN and CDR2 as FVKESK. The CDR3 totals 16 residues. The CDR3 is CASSPAGAPGANVLTF. The DNA for the CDR3 is TGTGCCAGCAGCCCCGCGGGAGCTCCTGGGGCCAACGTCCTGACTTTC.